The source of this T cell receptor beta chain is a study of cytomegalovirus exposure and HLA in healthy donors. V lost 5 bases to trimming and J lost 5 bases, with 16 bases between them. The germline CDR1 and CDR2 sequences are KGHSH and LQKENI. CDR3 length: 15 residues. The PCR employed 60 Vbeta primers together with 13 Jbeta primers. Profiling relied on immunoSEQ multiplex PCR, and the TCRdb table lists in-frame clones only, not all of them. The top ten hold 1.5% to 2% of the sample, which has 150,000 to 200,000 clones, 75% to 85% seen once. Source material: PBMCs. This clonotype originated in a young woman in good health and CMV-seronegative. This chain links TRBV18 with TRBJ1-5; perhaps TRBD1 as D (5 bases). CDR3 sequence reads: CASSATGGGDQPQHF. Written as DNA, the CDR3 is TGTGCCAGCTCAGCCACCGGGGGTGGTGATCAGCCCCAGCATTTT. The whole variable domain, remainder taken from reference TRBV18 and TRBJ1-5, is NAGVMQNPRHLVRRRGQEARLRCSPMKGHSHVYWYRQLPEEGLKFMVYLQKENIIDESGMPKERFSAEFPKEGPSILRIQQVVRGDSAAYFCASSATGGGDQPQHFGDGTRLSIL.